This T cell receptor beta chain was found in a study of blood T cell repertoires in COVID-19. Turning to the study itself: Sites across the United States, Italy and Spain contributed samples from acute and convalescent COVID-19. In each case, the material was cDNA or gDNA derived from T cells, B-cell-depleted T cells, or PBMCs.

Authors' analysis steps: It was from reference gene primer amplification that nucleated cell counts were estimated. The table came from immunoSEQ multiplex PCR; TCRdb's copy has only in-frame clones and leaves some out. Clone size and the V and J calls come from that table; the DNA yielded D and trimming. This table holds a few hundred thousand clones, 86% found once. The CDR3 length is 15 residues. The germline V gene has CDR1 MNHEY and CDR2 SVGAGI. The V end lost 2 bases, the J end lost 4 bases, and 14 bases lay between the germline ends. This chain connects TRBV6-5 to TRBJ1-2; D might be TRBD1 (6 bases). This TCR came from a woman aged 45-60 years with acute or convalescent COVID-19. Sequencing input: peripheral blood. CDR3 loop: CASSYGEQGRYGYTF. The CDR3 DNA is TGTGCCAGCAGTTACGGAGAACAGGGCCGCTATGGCTACACCTTC.